This T cell receptor (beta chain) was identified during a study of T cell repertoires in cytomegalovirus infection. Whole-study context: Shared public TCR beta signatures pointed to both CMV infection and a matching HLA type.

Findings and limits, study-wide: Summed frequency of shared TCR beta families picked out CMV carriers who also had the relevant HLA. Dominating the ex vivo response were TCR beta clonotypes that were CMV-specific and HLA-C-restricted.

Notes on this clonotype: The target antigen is unknown.

TCRdb passed the reads through MiXCR, listing each CDR3 protein once. The data contain under 500,000 distinct CDR3 sequences, approximately 40% of them singletons. Per germline, CDR1 MNHNS and CDR2 SASEGT. The V gene lost 2 bases and the J gene lost 6 bases, with 17 bases spanning the gap. The CDR3 length is 16 residues. The clonotype comes from a human donor in good health (CMV status not recorded). Some clones in this sample may be carry-over from other donors' samples. The specimen comprised cultured PBMCs, sampled from culture after CMV antigen stimulation. V usage is TRBV6-1 and J usage is TRBJ2-1; D might be TRBD2 (6 bases). The CDR3 reads CASSEFSRGGFNEQFF. CDR3 in DNA: TGTGCCAGCAGTGAATTCTCTCGGGGAGGCTTCAATGAGCAGTTCTTC.